These T cell receptor beta chains were read from a single sample in a study of T cell repertoires in cytomegalovirus infection. TCRdb re-analysed the reads in MiXCR, keeping a single row per CDR3 protein. The sample comprises some 320,000 distinct CDR3 sequences, roughly 29% of which are singletons, and over 15% rests with the top ten. Their specific antigens are unknown. The material sequenced was cultured PBMCs, taken from culture after CMV antigen stimulation. Every receptor here comes from a human donor in good health (CMV status not recorded). Some clones in this sample may be carry-over from other donors' samples. Each CDR3 is given with its conserved first and last residue. Each record gives: V gene, J gene, clone size, D gene, CDR3 DNA, CDR3 protein. A D gene is named only where the DNA matches it firmly. Not every row has a clone size; where given, it reads once, few, many or a size class.

TRBV5-1	TRBJ2-3	few	NA	TGCGCCAGCAGACGTCCTAGCACAGATACGCAGTATTTT	CASRRPSTDTQYF
TRBV7-2	TRBJ1-2	many	NA	TGTGCCAGCAGCCGGGAGTACGATGGCTACACCTTC	CASSREYDGYTF
TRBV7-3	TRBJ2-1	many	TRBD1	TGTGCCAGCAGCTTAGTAGGGACAGATCCCTCCTACAATGAGCAGTTCTTC	CASSLVGTDPSYNEQFF
TRBV6-1	TRBJ2-1	few	TRBD2	TGTGCCAGCAGTTACGAGGGACTAGCGGAGCAGTTCTTC	CASSYEGLAEQFF
TRBV7-9	TRBJ2-5	NA	NA	TGTGCCAGCAGCGTCGGAAGACAAGAGACCCAGTACTTC	CASSVGRQETQYF
TRBV7-2	TRBJ2-3	few	NA	TGTGCCAGCAGCTCTCCTCCGCAGTATTTT	CASSSPPQYF
TRBV7-2	TRBJ2-7	NA	TRBD1	TGTGCCAGCACCCAAGGGGGGACAGGAGACTACGAGCAGTACTTC	CASTQGGTGDYEQYF
TRBV19	TRBJ2-3	NA	TRBD1	TGTGCCAGTAGTATCGCAGGGGGAAATACGCAGTATTTT	CASSIAGGNTQYF
TRBV20-1	TRBJ1-6	NA	NA	TGCAGTGCTAGAGGCCCCTTAGGGGAGAGAAATTCACCCCTCCACTTT	CSARGPLGERNSPLHF
TRBV7-2	TRBJ1-2	many	TRBD1	TGTGCCAGCAGCCCCGGGACAGGGCGGTATGGCTACACCTTC	CASSPGTGRYGYTF
TRBV7-8	TRBJ2-2	few	NA	TGTGCCAGCAGCTTAGCGAGACCCGGGGAGCTGTTTTTT	CASSLARPGELFF
TRBV7-6	TRBJ1-2	NA	NA	TGTGCCAGCAGCTCCCCCGACCAGGACGGCTACACCTTC	CASSSPDQDGYTF
TRBV5-1	TRBJ1-2	few	NA	TGCGCCAGCAACGCACAGGGCGGAAACTATGGCTACACCTTC	CASNAQGGNYGYTF
TRBV7-2	TRBJ2-1	NA	NA	TGTGCCAGCAGCTTAGGGGGTCGAGTTGGTAATGAGCAGTTCTTC	CASSLGGRVGNEQFF
TRBV29-1	TRBJ2-3	NA	TRBD1	TGCAGCGTTGGCACCGGGACAGGGAGCACAGATACGCAGTATTTT	CSVGTGTGSTDTQYF
TRBV7-9	TRBJ2-1	NA	NA	TGTGCCATCGATTTGGACTCGCGTATCGATGAGCAGTTCTTC	CAIDLDSRIDEQFF
TRBV19	TRBJ2-6	NA	NA	TGTGCCAGTAGCGAACAGGGTCCCTGGGTTCGTGCCGTCCTGACTTTC	CASSEQGPWVRAVLTF
TRBV7-8	TRBJ2-5	few	TRBD1	TGTGCCAGCAGCACCAGCCCGGGACAGGGTTTGCGAGAGACCCAGTACTTC	CASSTSPGQGLRETQYF
TRBV7-3	TRBJ2-3	NA	NA	TGTGCCAGCAGCCTCGCAAGCGGTTCGGGCGATACGCAGTATTTT	CASSLASGSGDTQYF